The 25 T cell receptor beta chains reported below all come from one sample, sequenced in a study of T cell responses to AZD1222 COVID-19 vaccine. The table came from immunoSEQ multiplex PCR; TCRdb's copy has only in-frame clones and leaves some out. The sample lists some 120,000 clones; 65% to 90% were seen once. This material consisted of peripheral blood, taken 28 days after the second AZD1222 dose. The receptor set was obtained from an adult who received the AZD1222 COVID-19 vaccine.

This chain connects TRBV11-3 to TRBJ2-2; D ambiguous. This CDR3 spans 12 amino acids. V shed 6 bases and J shed 7 bases, with 9 bases lying between them. CDR1 is SGHNT and CDR2 is YENEEA in the germline V gene. CDR3 DNA: TGTGCCAGCAGATCCGGACGCGGGGAGCTGTTTTTT. Its translation is CASRSGRGELFF.

This clone was seen just once. At the DNA level, this CDR3 is encoded by other sequences in the same sample as well. This rearrangement joins TRBV19 to TRBJ1-2; the D is unclear. Trimming pared 5 bases from V and 4 bases from J, leaving 5 bases between. The V gene's germline CDR1 is LNHDA and CDR2 SQIVND (reference sequence). The CDR3 loop spans 11 amino acids. As DNA, the CDR3 is TGTGCCAGTAGTCTTTCCTATGGCTACACCTTC. It encodes CASSLSYGYTF.

In this sample, this clone turned up once. The rearrangement links TRBV28 to TRBJ1-2; tentatively, D is TRBD1 (5 bases). Per the germline V gene, CDR1 is MDHEN and CDR2 is SYDVKM. With 3 bases removed from V and 2 bases from J, the gap between germline ends came to 16 bases. The CDR3 spans 16 residues. The CDR3 coding sequence is TGTGCCAGCAGTTTTTACGGGACGACGAAGAACTATGGCTACACCTTC. Its translation is CASSFYGTTKNYGYTF.

The chain is built from TRBV7-2 and TRBJ2-7, with D perhaps TRBD2 (6 bases). This CDR3 is 15 amino acids long. Trimming pared 5 bases from V and 4 bases from J, leaving 18 bases between. Germline CDR1 SGHTA, CDR2 FQGNSA. The CDR3 protein is CASSIGTSRSYEQYF. The CDR3 bases are TGTGCCAGCAGCATTGGGACTTCTCGTAGTTACGAGCAGTACTTC. Full variable domain (missing parts from reference TRBV7-2 and TRBJ2-7): GAGVSQSPSNKVTEKGKDVELRCDPISGHTALYWYRQSLGQGLEFLIYFQGNSAPDKSGLPSDRFSAERTGGSVSTLTIQRTQQEDSAVYLCASSIGTSRSYEQYFGPGTRLTVT.

This chain joins TRBV28 and TRBJ1-5, with D tentatively TRBD1 (5 bases). From germline, CDR1 is MDHEN and CDR2 SYDVKM. The CDR3 contains 14 residues. V lost 10 bases to trimming and J lost 1 base, with 14 bases between them. The CDR3: CATHGGESNQPQHF. CDR3 nucleotides: TGTGCCACCCACGGGGGTGAAAGCAATCAGCCCCAGCATTTT.

V usage is TRBV18 and J usage is TRBJ2-1; TRBD2 agrees at 10 bases. The CDR3 extends over 16 amino acids. Trimming at V came to 0 bases and at J to 5 bases, leaving 4 bases not matched to a gene. Germline V CDR1 and CDR2: KGHSH, LQKENI. The DNA for the CDR3 is TGTGCCAGCTCACCACCGTCAGCGGGGGGGAACAATGAGCAGTTCTTC. Its translation: CASSPPSAGGNNEQFF.

The chain carries TRBV3-1 (or the pseudogene TRBV3-2) and TRBJ2-1; a possible D gene is TRBD2 (6 bases). Germline-derived CDR1 and CDR2 are LGHDT and YNNKEL (reference sequence). This CDR3 contains 14 residues. Trimming stripped 0 bases from V and 9 bases from J, with 12 bases between. CDR3 nucleotides: TGTGCCAGCAGCCAAGATGCGGGGCGGGGTGAGCAGTTCTTC. This encodes CASSQDAGRGEQFF.

The rearrangement uses TRBV27 and TRBJ2-6; maybe TRBD1 (6 bases). The CDR3 loop spans 16 amino acids. CDR1 and CDR2 from the germline V gene are MNHEY and SMNVEV (reference sequence). V was pared by 0 bases and J by 2 bases, with 8 bases between. The CDR3 region is CASSLSAGAGANVLTF. CDR3 coding DNA: TGTGCCAGCAGTTTATCGGCAGGGGCTGGGGCCAACGTCCTGACTTTC.

This rearrangement joins TRBV7-3 to TRBJ2-1, with 10 bases that match TRBD2. V gave up 3 bases and J gave up 14 bases; unmatched junction bases: 13. Per the germline V gene, CDR1 is SGHTA and CDR2 is FQGTGA. This CDR3 is built from 15 residues. The CDR3 coding sequence is TGTGCCAGCAGCTTTGGCCTAGCGGGGGCCGAGAGGAAGTTCTTC. Protein product: CASSFGLAGAERKFF.

This clone appeared many times. V usage is TRBV28 and J usage is TRBJ1-6; TRBD1 might be the D (5 bases). The CDR3 runs to 13 residues. V lost 2 bases and J lost 10, with 9 bases in between. Germline lookup yields CDR1 MDHEN and CDR2 SYDVKM. This CDR3 reads CASSLPGRSPLHF. The DNA for the CDR3 is TGTGCCAGCAGTTTACCGGGGCGGTCACCCCTCCACTTT.

The rearrangement links TRBV28 to TRBJ1-1; D gene ambiguous. CDR3 length equals 12 residues. Germline values: CDR1 MDHEN, CDR2 SYDVKM. V was clipped by 3 bases and J by 6 bases, with 8 bases between them. CDR3 loop: CASSLIGAEAFF. The DNA for the CDR3 is TGTGCCAGCAGTTTGATCGGCGCTGAAGCTTTCTTT.

The chain uses TRBV19 and TRBJ2-1; 11 nucleotides agree with TRBD2. The CDR3 is made up of 13 amino acids. The germline CDR1 and CDR2 sequences are LNHDA and SQIVND (reference sequence). J was trimmed by 8 bases and V by 6 bases; bases with no gene match: 3. DNA for the CDR3: TGTGCCAGTAGACTAGCGGGGGTTGATGAGCAGTTCTTC. It translates to CASRLAGVDEQFF.

The rearrangement links TRBV10-3 to TRBJ1-2; no reliable D call. Germline CDR1 ENHRY, CDR2 SYGVKD. V was cut by 4 bases and J by 1 base, with 1 base left in between. CDR3 length: 11 amino acids. The CDR3 reads CAISVNYGYTF. CDR3 in DNA: TGTGCCATCAGTGTTAACTATGGCTACACCTTC.

This clone was detected only a few times. V is TRBV7-8 and J is TRBJ2-7; D assignment may be TRBD1 or TRBD2 (5 bases each). CDR1 SGHVS and CDR2 FQNEAQ come from the germline V gene. Trimming stripped 1 base from V and 3 bases from J, with 16 bases between. This CDR3 is 16 amino acids long. The CDR3 is CASSLGFGADYYEQYF. DNA for the CDR3: TGTGCCAGCAGCTTAGGGTTCGGGGCCGACTACTACGAGCAGTACTTC.

This chain links TRBV12-3 or TRBV12-4 with TRBJ1-2, with D maybe TRBD1 (5 bases). This CDR3 has 13 amino acids. V shed 5 bases and J shed 0 bases, with 7 bases lying between them. Here the CDR3 DNA reads TGTGCCAGCAGTCGACAGACTAACTATGGCTACACCTTC. Protein product: CASSRQTNYGYTF.

This chain links TRBV10-2 with TRBJ1-2; D not certain. CDR1 is WSHSY and CDR2 is SAAADI in the germline V gene. Trimming took 2 bases from V and 5 from J, leaving 9 bases between them. The CDR3 sequence is 13 residues long. The CDR3 reads CASSELILYGYTF. For the CDR3, the DNA is TGCGCCAGCAGTGAGCTTATCTTATATGGCTACACCTTC.

V and J are TRBV2 and TRBJ1-5; no reliable D call. The germline V gene has CDR1 SNHLY and CDR2 FYNNEI. The CDR3 spans 14 residues. V lost 2 bases and J lost 3, with 8 bases in between. In nucleotides, the CDR3 is TGTGCCAGCAGTGAACAAACCGCCAATCAGCCCCAGCATTTT. Its translation is CASSEQTANQPQHF.

The gene calls are TRBV7-9 and TRBJ1-1; D gene uncertain. The CDR3 extends over 12 amino acids. Per the germline V gene, CDR1 is SEHNR and CDR2 is FQNEAQ (reference sequence). V was shortened by 2 bases and J by 3 bases, with 4 bases between the two germline ends. CDR3 protein: CASSLRYTEAFF. The CDR3 bases are TGTGCCAGCAGCTTACGGTACACTGAAGCTTTCTTT.

The rearrangement joins TRBV6-2 or TRBV6-3 to TRBJ1-4; D remains ambiguous. The CDR3 extends over 11 amino acids. The V end was cut by 6 bases, the J end by 8 bases, with 7 bases between. The germline gives CDR1 MNHEY, CDR2 SVGEGT. The CDR3 sequence: CASSHGEKLFF. As DNA, the CDR3 is TGTGCCAGCAGCCACGGGGAAAAACTGTTTTTT.

This clone has a single count. The chain recombines TRBV9 with TRBJ2-7, with D perhaps TRBD2 (6 bases). This CDR3 has 14 residues. Germline-derived CDR1 and CDR2 are SGDLS and YYNGEE. V dropped 2 bases and J dropped 4 bases, with 13 bases sitting between them. The CDR3 here is CASSVSGVQYEQYF. CDR3 bases: TGTGCCAGCAGCGTGTCGGGGGTGCAGTACGAGCAGTACTTC.

V is TRBV7-8 and J is TRBJ1-6, with D uncertain. Germline V lookup: CDR1 SGHVS, CDR2 FQNEAQ. The CDR3 totals 13 residues. The germline V and J ends were trimmed by 0 bases and 10 bases, with 7 bases remaining between them. Here the CDR3 reads CASSLAKASPLHF. In DNA, the CDR3 is TGTGCCAGCAGCTTAGCCAAGGCCTCACCCCTCCACTTT.

This sequence joins TRBV19 and TRBJ1-1; D gene unclear. The CDR3 extends over 14 amino acids. The germline V and J ends were trimmed by 3 bases and 8 bases, with 16 bases remaining between them. Per germline, CDR1 LNHDA and CDR2 SQIVND (reference sequence). CDR3 sequence: CASSIQETLGEAFF. CDR3 DNA: TGTGCCAGTAGTATTCAGGAGACTCTGGGGGAAGCTTTCTTT. The variable domain in full, completed from reference TRBV19 and TRBJ1-1, reads DGGITQSPKYLFRKEGQNVTLSCEQNLNHDAMYWYRQDPGQGLRLIYYSQIVNDFQKGDIAEGYSVSREKKESFPLTVTSAQKNPTAFYLCASSIQETLGEAFFGQGTRLTVV.

This chain connects TRBV29-1 to TRBJ1-3; no definite D call. Germline lookup yields CDR1 SQVTM and CDR2 ANQGSEA. The V end was cut by 6 bases, the J end by 4 bases, with 16 bases between. The CDR3 contains 14 residues. CDR3: CSVASGIGGNTIYF. The CDR3, as DNA: TGCAGCGTAGCTTCGGGGATTGGAGGAAACACCATATATTTT.

Of note for this clone: Within the sample, other DNA sequences also encode this same CDR3. The chain combines TRBV11-2 with TRBJ1-1; D not certain. The CDR3 covers 13 residues. Deletions cut 2 bases from V and 1 base from J, with 5 bases between. The germline V gene encodes CDR1 SGHAT and CDR2 FQNNGV. In DNA, the CDR3 is TGTGCCAGCAGCTTACTCGGGAACACTGAAGCTTTCTTT. Protein: CASSLLGNTEAFF.

The chain couples TRBV11-2 to TRBJ2-7; D gene ambiguous. Trimming cost V 6 bases and J 1 base, with 22 bases left between them. CDR3 length: 17 residues. Germline CDR1 reads SGHAT; CDR2 reads FQNNGV. CDR3 bases: TGTGCCAGCAGTCTTAGGATAGTCTTGGAAGGATCCTACGAGCAGTACTTC. Encoded protein: CASSLRIVLEGSYEQYF. Together with reference TRBV11-2 and TRBJ2-7, the CDR3 gives the full variable domain: EAGVAQSPRYKIIEKRQSVAFWCNPISGHATLYWYQQILGQGPKLLIQFQNNGVVDDSQLPKDRFSAERLKGVDSTLKIQPAKLEDSAVYLCASSLRIVLEGSYEQYFGPGTRLTVT.